This record covers a single TCR beta chain. In this sample, this clonotype turned up many times. The clone's antigen remains unknown. Base qualities are not recorded, but no much larger clone differs from it by a single base. The source of the sample is a study of spatial heterogeneity in lung cancer (dated by TCRdb to about 2019). Study-wide context: Beta-chain transcripts were consistently detected in greater numbers than alpha-chain transcripts, which likely reflected higher beta-chain transcript abundance. The study quantitatively compared TCR alpha and beta repertoires across multiple tumor regions, matched nontumor lung and blood in non-small cell lung cancer. In the raw uncorrected reads, each unique combination of TCR and UMI appeared on average more than ten times. Nonsynonymous mutation counts, determined by whole-exome sequencing of tumor tissue, were related to features of the TCR repertoire. Both alpha and beta chains were TCR-sequenced in approximately 220 tumor regions, about 64 matched nontumor lung samples and roughly 50 PBMC samples obtained at surgery.

Preparation of the library involved 5' RACE. Sequencing instrument: NextSeq 500. The TCR library protocol attached a unique molecular identifier to each TCR cDNA molecule to allow correction of PCR and sequencing errors. The authors' analysis ran thus. TCR identification, UMI-based error correction and CDR3 extraction were all carried out with Decombinator tools. TCRs above a frequency of 2 per 1,000, corresponding to the top 1% of the tumor frequency distribution, were defined as expanded. Rényi diversity was computed with the R vegan package after subsampling each repertoire 100 times to 5,000 TCRs. CDR3 similarity networks were built from amino acid triplet string-kernel similarity, connecting CDR3s with pairwise similarity above 0.82. Clones were called with MiXCR by TCRdb after fastp trimmed the public reads at Q25, and only in-frame beta chains were retained. Rows matching on CDR3 protein sequence are summarized as one entry with the most common DNA and genes. For this entry, the V and J calls and clone size follow TCRdb and not the study's own pipeline. The sample table shows 39,000 or so distinct CDR3 sequences, and 7.5% are seen once. The ten largest clonotypes hold roughly 28% of the sample.

Results the study describes overall, beyond this receptor: Additional single-cell paired TCR alpha and beta sequencing was considered necessary to confirm, at a functional level, the hypothesis that regional TCRs recognize regional mutations. Ubiquitous expanded tumor TCRs were detected in blood more often at tumor resection than at routine follow-up.

Taken from the germline V gene, the CDR1 and CDR2 loops are MNHEY and SVGEGT. Measured from the cysteine to the phenylalanine, the CDR3 is 14 residues long. Only the CDR3 DNA stays, 42 bases, in frame from base 1. The germline ends are 5 bases apart after V is trimmed by 2 bases and J by 0 bases. This specimen's time point label, per the study, means: sample taken at primary tumor resection. TCR sequencing used whole RNA extracted from tumor and nontumor lung tissue, or from cryopreserved PBMC samples, without cell sorting. Samples were obtained from about 69 patients with early-stage, untreated non-small cell lung cancer from the lung TRACERx cohort. A patient was chosen for TCR sequencing only when enough RNA was available from at least two tumor regions.

The rearranged chain carries TRBV6-2 or TRBV6-3 and TRBJ1-3, with an unclear D gene assignment. The sample consisted of PBMCs, taken at surgery. This TCR derives from a male donor with early-stage non-small cell lung cancer. The sequenced DNA: TGTGCCAGCAGTTACCTGTACTCTGGAAACACCATATATTTT. It is translated as CASSYLYSGNTIYF.